This TCR beta chain originates from a study of glioma-infiltrating T cells after dendritic cell vaccination. V gave up 6 bases and J gave up 4 bases; unmatched junction bases: 2. CDR3 length equals 15 residues. Germline V lookup: CDR1 MNHEY, CDR2 SVGAGI. Sequenced by immunoSEQ multiplex PCR; TCRdb stores in-frame clones only, minus some. Among over 70,000 clones listed, over 70% were seen once. Note on this clone: A clone one base away is much larger, so this may be a read error. The same CDR3 is also encoded by other DNA sequences in this sample.

The V call is TRBV6-5, the J call TRBJ2-3; 15 bases map to TRBD2. This receptor was obtained from a human donor with glioblastoma. This material consisted of blood, taken before dendritic cell vaccination. The CDR3 here is CASSGLAGGPDTQYF. The CDR3 nucleotides are TGTGCCAGCAGCGGACTAGCGGGGGGGCCAGATACGCAGTATTTT.